Included here is one T cell receptor beta chain sequence, with context. Its recognized antigen is unknown. Within one base of it there is no much larger clone, and no base qualities were kept. For sequencing of the TCRbeta CDR3 region, genomic DNA was extracted from the sorted cells. TCRbeta CDR3 regions were sequenced using the immunoSEQ Assay. Entries here come from immuneACCESS through TCRdb and include only in-frame sequences with V and J called. Some clones fail to appear in such tables; in the studies checked, an unresolved V gene covers under half of the shortfall, and the cause of the remainder is unknown. Recorded for this sample are 55,000 to 70,000 clones; roughly 80% of them occurred a single time. The ten largest clones take up less than 4% of the sample. The data originate from a study of OX40 agonist ivuxolimab in advanced cancers. About the investigation overall: The costimulatory receptor OX40 (CD134) was targeted by ivuxolimab, a fully human IgG2 agonistic monoclonal antibody. Intravenous ivuxolimab was administered to patients every 2 weeks at six dose levels: 0.01, 0.1, 0.3, 1.5, 3 and 10 mg/kg. Of the roughly 51 patients in dose escalation, about 20 had hepatocellular carcinoma, about 15 had melanoma, 9 had renal cell carcinoma and 9 had head and neck cancer. A male proportion of around 81% and a mean age of approximately 55 years, ranging from roughly 23 to 79, were recorded for the dose-escalation cohort. Prior anti-PD-1, anti-PD-L1 or anti-CTLA-4 therapy was permitted, and 30% to 45% of dose-escalation patients had received checkpoint inhibitors. Partial responses were achieved by three dose-escalation patients, of whom one had hepatocellular carcinoma and two had cutaneous melanoma. Peripheral TCRbeta sequencing was intended to test whether TCR sequence diversity was altered and clonal T-cell expansion was caused by ivuxolimab. The paper reports the monotherapy dose-escalation portion (N of about 50 patients) of the phase I ivuxolimab trial. What the work shows at the level of the full study, not this receptor alone: Low levels of normalized T-cell clonal expansion were also seen in some patients who did not respond. Which antigens the clonally expanded peripheral T cells were specific for was not determined. At doses from 0.1 to 3.0 mg/kg, clonal expansion was seen in both CD4+ and CD8+ blood T cells between baseline and week 6. After ivuxolimab, expanded clones were on average more numerous among CD8+ T cells than among CD4+ T cells. Partial responders in the 0.1-3.0 mg/kg groups had among the lowest normalized peripheral clonal expansion, especially among CD8+ T cells.

The trial excluded patients who had a history of autoimmune disease or who were on systemic immunosuppression. Peripheral blood for TCR sequencing was collected from all dose cohorts at baseline, on cycle 4 day 1, and on cycle 7 day 1. The samples were taken from a phase I, first-in-human, multicenter, open-label dose-escalation trial of ivuxolimab. Adults with locally advanced or metastatic melanoma, renal cell, hepatocellular, or head and neck squamous cell carcinoma were enrolled in the trial. Before TCR sequencing, CD4+ and CD8+ T cells were separately sorted from peripheral blood. The V and J ends are trimmed by 3 bases and 5 bases, leaving 11 bases between them. CDR1 GTSNPN and CDR2 SVGIG were looked up in the germline V gene (reference sequence). The CDR3 covers 14 residues, taking in both the cysteine and the phenylalanine. Left in the record is the CDR3 DNA by itself, 42 bases read in frame from the first base.

The clonotype comes from an adult with an advanced solid tumor such as melanoma, head and neck, liver or kidney cancer. Rearrangement joined TRBV30 to TRBJ1-6; a tentative D match to TRBD1 spans 5 bases. Sequencing was performed on CD4+ or CD8+ T cells sorted from blood, taken in a trial of the OX40 agonist ivuxolimab. The CDR3 in this case is CAWRAPGNNSPLHF. Here is the DNA: TGTGCCTGGAGGGCCCCAGGGAATAATTCACCCCTCCACTTT.